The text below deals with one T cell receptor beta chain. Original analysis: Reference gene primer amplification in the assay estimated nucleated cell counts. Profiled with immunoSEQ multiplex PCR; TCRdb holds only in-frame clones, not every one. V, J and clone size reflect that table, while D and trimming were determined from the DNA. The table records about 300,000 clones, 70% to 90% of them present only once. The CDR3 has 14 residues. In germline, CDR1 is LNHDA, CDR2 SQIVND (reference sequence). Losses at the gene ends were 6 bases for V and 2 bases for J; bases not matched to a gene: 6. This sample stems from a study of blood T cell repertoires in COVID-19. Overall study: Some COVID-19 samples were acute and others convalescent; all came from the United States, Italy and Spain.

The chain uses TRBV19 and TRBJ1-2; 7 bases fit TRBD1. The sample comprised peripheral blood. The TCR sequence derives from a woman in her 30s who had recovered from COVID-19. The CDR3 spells CASSMAGGNYGYTF. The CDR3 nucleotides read TGTGCCAGTAGCATGGCAGGGGGAAACTATGGCTACACCTTC. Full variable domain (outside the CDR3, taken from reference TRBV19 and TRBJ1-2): DGGITQSPKYLFRKEGQNVTLSCEQNLNHDAMYWYRQDPGQGLRLIYYSQIVNDFQKGDIAEGYSVSREKKESFPLTVTSAQKNPTAFYLCASSMAGGNYGYTFGSGTRLTVV.